This T cell receptor beta chain was captured in a study of control samples from healthy donors and cancer patients. Only in-frame clones appear in the TCRdb table, and some are missing; sequencing was by immunoSEQ multiplex PCR. This sample has 110,000 to 150,000 clones, with about 94% found just once. CDR1 is SGHAT and CDR2 is FQNNGV in the germline V gene. The CDR3 consists of 16 residues. The J segment lost 3 bases and the V segment lost 4 bases, leaving 8 bases of the junction unmatched. This clonotype originated in a man aged 55 to 70 with colorectal cancer. The rearrangement uses TRBV11-2 and TRBJ2-3; 9 nucleotides align to TRBD1. Sample: PBMCs. In DNA form, the CDR3 reads TGTGCCAGCAGCTCTGACCTCGGGACAGGGACAGATACGCAGTATTTT. It specifies CASSSDLGTGTDTQYF. Supplemented by reference TRBV11-2 and TRBJ2-3, the full variable domain reads EAGVAQSPRYKIIEKRQSVAFWCNPISGHATLYWYQQILGQGPKLLIQFQNNGVVDDSQLPKDRFSAERLKGVDSTLKIQPAKLEDSAVYLCASSSDLGTGTDTQYFGPGTRLTVL.